Sequencing of this T cell receptor (beta chain) was carried out in a study of T cell responses to AZD1222 COVID-19 vaccine. Broader study findings: Possibly, clonal diversity was underestimated; donors were largely white British and included more females.

Clones were sequenced by immunoSEQ multiplex PCR, and TCRdb holds only the in-frame ones, with some missing. Of under 200,000 clones listed, 90% are singletons. There are 13 residues in the CDR3. Trimming cost V 5 bases and J 9 bases, with 11 bases left between them. Germline lookup yields CDR1 SGHVS and CDR2 FQNEAQ. Points on this clone: The antigen is unknown.

The chain recombines TRBV7-8 with TRBJ1-6; D gene unclear. The specimen comprised peripheral blood, sampled on day 0 of AZD1222 vaccination. The clonotype was recovered from an adult in good health. CDR3 nucleotides: TGTGCCAGCAGCGCCCTTTTCCGTTCACCCCTCCACTTT. It yields the protein CASSALFRSPLHF.